The source of this T cell receptor (beta chain) is a study of kidney transplant recipient with SARS-CoV-2 infection. TCRdb processed the reads anew with MiXCR; each CDR3 protein has one entry. The table has approximately 250,000 distinct CDR3 sequences, 25% to 30% seen once. Ten or more counts support this clonotype. V lost 5 bases and J lost 11, with 16 bases in between. This CDR3 region has 13 residues. Germline V gene sequence: CDR1 MDHEN, CDR2 SYDVKM. This receptor was identified in a young adult male patient who had COVID-19 and was a kidney transplant recipient. Some T cells may be supplied by the graft donor. The chain uses TRBV28 and TRBJ1-5; no clear D gene. The sequenced sample was a blood sample, obtained at baseline and between days 110 and 120 from a kidney transplant recipient. CDR3 in DNA: TGTGCCAGCAGTCGACTTACCCCAGGAGCCCAGCATTTT. This translates into CASSRLTPGAQHF. Full variable domain (rest looked up from reference TRBV28 and TRBJ1-5): DVKVTQSSRYLVKRTGEKVFLECVQDMDHENMFWYRQDPGLGLRLIYFSYDVKMKEKGDIPEGYSVSREKKERFSLILESASTNQTSMYLCASSRLTPGAQHFGDGTRLSIL.